This entry lists 16 T cell receptor beta chains sequenced from one sample in a study of early T cells in non-severe SARS-CoV-2 infection. One entry per CDR3 protein results from TCRdb running MiXCR on the 5' RACE reads. The sample lists tens of thousands of distinct CDR3 sequences, roughly 15% occurring once. Here the sequenced sample was whole blood, taken at baseline. These receptors were obtained from an adult who was a healthcare worker with PCR-confirmed SARS-CoV-2 infection or an uninfected control (not recorded which).

The chain couples TRBV28 to TRBJ2-1; D may correspond to TRBD1 or TRBD2 (5 bases each). The CDR3 is 14 residues long. The germline CDR1 and CDR2 sequences are MDHEN and SYDVKM. Trimming took off 8 bases at V and 6 bases at J, with 17 bases between the two ends. Here the CDR3 DNA reads TGTGCCAGCGGCCCCGGGACCGCGGTCAATGAGCAGTTCTTC. Its translation: CASGPGTAVNEQFF.

This clonotype was observed a handful of times. This chain connects TRBV5-4 to TRBJ1-4; D may be TRBD1 (6 bases). CDR1 is SGHNT, CDR2 YYREEE, per germline (reference sequence). V lost 3 bases to trimming and J lost 4 bases, with 10 bases between them. This CDR3 comprises 14 residues. For the CDR3, the DNA is TGTGCCAGCAGCTCACAGGGCGGTAATGAAAAACTGTTTTTT. Translation gives CASSSQGGNEKLFF.

This clonotype was detected a few times. The chain joins TRBV20-1 to TRBJ2-3, with D perhaps matching TRBD1 or TRBD2 (5 bases each). Germline CDR1 reads DFQATT; CDR2 reads SNEGSKA (reference sequence). The CDR3 is made up of 13 amino acids. Here the CDR3 reads CSLLGETADTQYF. The CDR3, as DNA: TGCAGCCTATTGGGGGAGACGGCAGATACGCAGTATTTT.

The chain joins TRBV27 to TRBJ2-3; no firm D call. Germline V lookup: CDR1 MNHEY, CDR2 SMNVEV (reference sequence). The CDR3 length is 15 residues. V was shortened by 1 base and J by 1 base, with 9 bases between the two germline ends. The CDR3 loop is CASSLLPRGTDTQYF. CDR3 in DNA: TGTGCCAGCAGTTTATTGCCTCGGGGCACAGATACGCAGTATTTT.

This clonotype was seen more than once but under ten times. The chain recombines TRBV5-1 with TRBJ1-1; D is unresolved. Germline V gene sequence: CDR1 SGHRS, CDR2 YFSETQ. V lost 1 base and J 3 bases, leaving 10 bases between the germline ends. CDR3 size: 14 residues. The CDR3 region is CASSLTDGDTEAFF. CDR3 sequence (DNA): TGCGCCAGCAGCTTGACGGATGGGGACACTGAAGCTTTCTTT.

This clonotype turned up a few times. The rearrangement joins TRBV6-1 to TRBJ2-1; possible D gene TRBD2, 5 bases. Per the germline V gene, CDR1 is MNHNS and CDR2 is SASEGT. Trimming stripped 5 bases from V and 1 base from J, with 12 bases between. The CDR3 consists of 15 residues. The CDR3 DNA follows: TGTGCCAGCAGTAAGGAAGCGGATTCCTACAATGAGCAGTTCTTC. Translating gives CASSKEADSYNEQFF.

This clonotype occurred a few times. The chain is built from TRBV18 and TRBJ1-1, with TRBD1 matching 8 bases. Germline CDR1 reads KGHSH; CDR2 reads LQKENI. Losses at the gene ends were 1 base for V and 4 bases for J; bases not matched to a gene: 5. The CDR3 is 15 residues long. CDR3 amino acids: CASSPRQGAGTEAFF. CDR3 DNA sequence: TGTGCCAGCTCACCACGGCAGGGGGCGGGCACTGAAGCTTTCTTT.

Here the CDR3 DNA reads TGTGCCAGTAGTAAGGGGGACACAGATACGCAGTATTTT. It yields the protein CASSKGDTDTQYF. The J gene is TRBJ2-3, the V gene TRBV19, with D perhaps TRBD1 (6 bases). Germline CDR1 and CDR2: LNHDA and SQIVND (reference sequence). Trimming stripped 4 bases from V and 2 bases from J, with 7 bases between. The CDR3 contains 13 residues. Full variable domain (rest looked up from reference TRBV19 and TRBJ2-3): DGGITQSPKYLFRKEGQNVTLSCEQNLNHDAMYWYRQDPGQGLRLIYYSQIVNDFQKGDIAEGYSVSREKKESFPLTVTSAQKNPTAFYLCASSKGDTDTQYFGPGTRLTVL.

A remark on this clonotype: Germline is not matched at one junction end, which may reflect a read error. The rearrangement joins TRBV7-8 to TRBJ1-1; 11 bases match TRBD1. CDR3 size: 16 residues. The germline V gene encodes CDR1 SGHVS and CDR2 FQNEAQ. The CDR3 here is CVSSMSPGQGDTEAFF. The CDR3 DNA is TGTGTCAGCAGCATGAGTCCGGGACAGGGGGACACTGAAGCTTTCTTT. The whole variable domain, filled in from reference TRBV7-8 and TRBJ1-1, reads GAGVSQSPRYKVAKRGQDVALRCDPISGHVSLFWYQQALGQGPEFLTYFQNEAQLDKSGLPSDRFFAERPEGSVSTLKIQRTQQEDSAVYLCVSSMSPGQGDTEAFFGQGTRLTVV.

This clonotype came up once. The chain couples TRBV30 to TRBJ2-1; D unresolved. Germline loops: CDR1 GTSNPN, CDR2 SVGIG (reference sequence). The CDR3 has 12 residues. Trimming took 3 bases from V and 9 from J, leaving 12 bases between them. The CDR3 DNA follows: TGTGCCTGGAGCGCTAGGTTTAGTGAGCAGTTCTTC. Its protein product is CAWSARFSEQFF.

This clonotype was recorded at least ten times. The chain is built from TRBV20-1 and TRBJ2-3; 10 nucleotides line up with TRBD1. V shed 1 base and J 4 bases; nucleotides not matched to a gene: 8. This CDR3 region has 16 residues. The V gene's germline CDR1 is DFQATT and CDR2 SNEGSKA (reference sequence). The CDR3: CSARVRGDRGSDTQYF. CDR3 nucleotides: TGCAGTGCTAGAGTTAGAGGGGACAGGGGATCAGATACGCAGTATTTT.

In this sample, this clonotype turned up a few times. The CDR3 is CASSLADYTQYF. The CDR3, as DNA: TGTGCCAGCAGCTTAGCGGACTACACGCAGTATTTT. V and J are TRBV7-8 and TRBJ2-3; possible D gene TRBD2, 6 bases. Germline CDR1 SGHVS, CDR2 FQNEAQ. This CDR3 comprises 12 residues. Trimming removed 0 bases at V and 9 bases at J, with 7 bases between.

The sample holds a few counts of this clonotype. The chain employs TRBV15 and TRBJ2-5; D not resolved. Trimming took 5 bases from V and 5 from J, leaving 12 bases between them. The CDR3 spans 13 residues. Germline CDR1 and CDR2: LNHNV and YYDKDF (reference sequence). The CDR3 reads CATSGRLEETQYF. The CDR3 bases are TGTGCCACCAGCGGCCGGCTTGAGGAGACCCAGTACTTC.

This clonotype was found a few times. This chain joins TRBV6-2 or TRBV6-3 and TRBJ2-2; D not certain. Germline values: CDR1 MNHEY, CDR2 SVGEGT. V was cut by 7 bases and J by 7 bases, with 7 bases left in between. The CDR3 sequence is 11 residues long. CDR3 DNA: TGTGCCAGCACGCTGTACGGGGAGCTGTTTTTT. The encoded protein is CASTLYGELFF.

Of note for this clonotype: A much larger clonotype is one base distant, so this may be a read error. This rearrangement joins TRBV7-8 to TRBJ2-7; 7 bases line up with TRBD1. The CDR3 consists of 13 residues. Germline V lookup: CDR1 SGHVS, CDR2 FQNEAQ. CDR3 loop: CVSSRDSFYEQYF. The CDR3, as DNA: TGTGTCAGCAGCCGGGACAGTTTCTACGAGCAGTACTTC.

The CDR3 region has the DNA TGTGCCAGCAGCCAACCGGGGGATCGGGTGAACACTGAAGCTTTCTTT. Translating gives CASSQPGDRVNTEAFF. The rearrangement uses TRBV5-4 and TRBJ1-1; the D gene is possibly TRBD1 (5 bases). Deletions cut 4 bases from V and 0 bases from J, with 16 bases between. The CDR3 loop spans 16 amino acids. Germline V gives CDR1 SGHNT, CDR2 YYREEE (reference sequence).